This T cell receptor (beta chain) was documented in a study of CD8+ T cells in alopecia areata. Across the whole study: Oral tofacitinib, 5 to 10 mg twice daily, was given in an open-label trial.

As to treatment: oral pan-JAK inhibitor, 5-10 mg twice daily. Peripheral blood samples and lesional scalp punch biopsies were obtained from alopecia areata patients. On this clone: The sample holds other DNA sequences that translate to the same CDR3.

The CDR3 has 12 amino acids. Trimming shortened V by 2 bases and J by 6 bases, and 2 bases separated the two germline ends. Germline CDR1 reads SGHTA; CDR2 reads FQGNSA. Sequencing used cDNA as its template, made by extracting RNA and reverse transcribing it. The assay was immunoSEQ multiplex PCR, and TCRdb's table has in-frame clones only and misses some. The profile covers 95,000 to 150,000 clones, with 50% to 55% appearing a single time and roughly 0.5% taken by the ten largest. The sample consisted of CD4+ T cells sorted from blood, taken at week 4, from a patient treated with tofacitinib. The genes are TRBV7-2 and TRBJ1-6; D is ambiguous. The sequence was obtained from a human donor with alopecia areata. The DNA of the CDR3 is TGTGCCAGCAGCTTAACTAATTCACCCCTCCACTTT. Translation gives CASSLTNSPLHF.